This section outlines one T cell receptor beta chain sequence together with its context. Its specificity is not known. These data belong to a study of cytomegalovirus exposure and HLA in healthy donors. Study outcomes and limitations: Cytomegalovirus status was reportedly diagnosed by the classifier with high specificity and sensitivity. Presence/absence analyses supposed approximately even sequencing depth among donors.

Donors in the study were healthy people who gave bone marrow. Germline assignment: CDR1 MNHNS and CDR2 SASEGT. Trimming shortened V by 3 bases and J by 3 bases, and 11 bases separated the two germline ends. This CDR3 is 15 amino acids long. The study ran its PCR with 60 Vbeta and 13 Jbeta primers. Assay used: immunoSEQ multiplex PCR; TCRdb lists only in-frame clones, some missing. The table shows under 200,000 clones, with around 80% occurring only once. Sequencing was performed on PBMCs. The rearrangement joins TRBV6-1 to TRBJ2-2; perhaps TRBD1 as D (6 bases). The source is a man between 35 and 55 years old in good health and CMV-seronegative. CDR3 coding DNA: TGTGCCAGCAGTGATCTCAACAGGGACACCGGGGAGCTGTTTTTT. Amino acids: CASSDLNRDTGELFF.